This T cell receptor (beta chain) was obtained from a study of blood T cell repertoires in COVID-19. Study-level information: The United States, Italy and Spain provided the acute and convalescent COVID-19 samples. PBMCs, B-cell-depleted T cells, or T cells provided the cDNA or gDNA that made up the material.

Original data processing: Reference gene primer amplification yielded estimated nucleated cell counts. Using immunoSEQ multiplex PCR, the repertoire was profiled, and TCRdb retains in-frame clones only, with some absent. The D gene and trimming were derived from the DNA, and the V and J assignments and clone size from that table. The sample has under 250,000 clones; approximately 82% are singletons. In germline, CDR1 is SGHNT, CDR2 YYREEE (reference sequence). The CDR3 is 16 residues long. V shed 5 bases, J shed 5 bases, and the junction held 11 bases outside the gene matches. The chain is built from TRBV5-4 and TRBJ2-3, with 10 bases lining up with TRBD2. This receptor was identified in a middle-aged man with active or convalescent COVID-19. The sequencing input was peripheral blood. CDR3 region: CASRHETSGAIDTQYF. CDR3 DNA: TGTGCCAGCAGACACGAAACTAGCGGGGCGATAGATACGCAGTATTTT.